What follows are 22 T cell receptor beta chains derived from one specimen sequenced in a study of cytomegalovirus exposure and HLA in healthy donors. PCR was performed using 60 Vbeta and 13 Jbeta primers. Clones were read by immunoSEQ multiplex PCR, and TCRdb kept only the in-frame ones, dropping some. Among about 140,000 clones listed, under 90% were seen once. The sample was PBMCs. The receptors were sampled from a middle-aged man in good health and CMV-seronegative.

This clone appeared a few times. Different DNA sequences within this sample yield the same CDR3. The chain employs TRBV19 and TRBJ1-1; D is possibly TRBD1 (6 bases). This CDR3 contains 13 residues. CDR1 and CDR2 from the germline V gene are LNHDA and SQIVND (reference sequence). Deletions cut 4 bases from V and 5 bases from J, with 11 bases between. Here the CDR3 DNA reads TGTGCCAGTAGTAATCGAGGGGGAACTGAAGCTTTCTTT. Encoded protein: CASSNRGGTEAFF.

CDR3 region: CASSFYRTSNEKLFF. CDR3 coding DNA: TGTGCCAGCAGCTTTTACCGGACAAGTAATGAAAAACTGTTTTTT. The chain couples TRBV5-8 to TRBJ1-4; possibly TRBD1 for D (5 bases). Per the germline V gene, CDR1 is SGHTS and CDR2 is YDEGEE. The CDR3 is 15 amino acids. V was clipped by 2 bases and J by 4 bases, with 12 bases between them. Looking up the rest from reference TRBV5-8 and TRBJ1-4 gives the full variable domain: EAGVTQSPTHLIKTRGQQATLRCSPISGHTSVYWYQQALGLGLQFLLWYDEGEERNRGNFPPRFSGRQFPNYSSELNVNALELEDSALYLCASSFYRTSNEKLFFGSGTQLSVL.

This chain uses TRBV5-4 with TRBJ2-5; D remains ambiguous. This CDR3 region has 12 residues. V was shortened by 3 bases and J by 5 bases, with 8 bases between the two germline ends. Per the germline V gene, CDR1 is SGHNT and CDR2 is YYREEE (reference sequence). In DNA form, the CDR3 reads TGTGCCAGCAGCTCTAACCGGGAGACCCAGTACTTC. It translates to CASSSNRETQYF. The full variable domain, completed using reference TRBV5-4 and TRBJ2-5, is ETGVTQSPTHLIKTRGQQVTLRCSSQSGHNTVSWYQQALGQGPQFIFQYYREEENGRGNFPPRFSGLQFPNYSSELNVNALELDDSALYLCASSSNRETQYFGPGTRLLVL.

The J gene is TRBJ1-2, the V gene TRBV9, with D hard to call. Germline loops: CDR1 SGDLS, CDR2 YYNGEE. The CDR3 is made up of 15 amino acids. Deletions cut 0 bases from V and 1 base from J, with 10 bases between. The chain's CDR3 is CASSVADRLNYGYTF. For the CDR3, the DNA is TGTGCCAGCAGCGTAGCCGACCGACTTAACTATGGCTACACCTTC.

The CDR3 reads CASSGPGTGIYEQYF. In DNA form, the CDR3 reads TGTGCCAGCAGTGGTCCCGGGACAGGGATCTACGAGCAGTACTTC. V is TRBV28 and J is TRBJ2-7, with 9 bases matching TRBD1. Germline CDR1 MDHEN, CDR2 SYDVKM. CDR3 size: 15 residues. Trimming at V came to 5 bases and at J to 3 bases, leaving 8 bases not matched to a gene.

The chain is built from TRBV7-9 and TRBJ2-7; TRBD1 matches at 10 bases. J gave up 11 bases and V 2 bases, and 15 bases lay outside the gene matches. The length of the CDR3 is 16 residues. Per the germline V gene, CDR1 is SEHNR and CDR2 is FQNEAQ (reference sequence). CDR3 amino acids: CASSLRVGTGVFGKYF. The CDR3 nucleotides read TGTGCCAGCAGCTTAAGGGTAGGGACAGGGGTTTTCGGGAAGTACTTC.

The chain employs TRBV7-9 and TRBJ1-2; D is uncertain. This CDR3 is built from 14 residues. The V and J ends lost 0 bases and 8 bases respectively, with 13 bases between them. Germline V gives CDR1 SEHNR, CDR2 FQNEAQ (reference sequence). The CDR3 is CASSLALEVLGYTF. In nucleotides, the CDR3 is TGTGCCAGCAGCTTAGCCCTCGAGGTCCTAGGCTACACCTTC.

The gene calls are TRBV2 and TRBJ2-5; 10 bases fit TRBD2. The J segment lost 3 bases and the V segment lost 6 bases, leaving 7 bases of the junction unmatched. The germline V gene has CDR1 SNHLY and CDR2 FYNNEI. The CDR3 is 15 amino acids. CDR3: CASRPSLAGEETQYF. The CDR3 region has the DNA TGTGCCAGCAGGCCTTCTCTAGCGGGGGAAGAGACCCAGTACTTC.

This clone was detected a few times. The chain is built from TRBV5-6 and TRBJ1-4; tentative D call: TRBD1 (5 bases). The CDR3 sequence is 15 residues long. Germline values: CDR1 SGHDT, CDR2 YYEEEE. V was pared by 1 base and J by 1 base, with 8 bases between. In DNA form, the CDR3 reads TGTGCCAGCAGCTTGTCGGGGGGAACTAATGAAAAACTGTTTTTT. It codes for CASSLSGGTNEKLFF.

The rearrangement links TRBV10-3 to TRBJ1-4, with TRBD1 matching over 10 bases. Germline trimming cut 8 bases from V and 0 bases from J; bases unmatched to any gene: 0. The CDR3 is made up of 14 amino acids. Germline V gene data show CDR1 as ENHRY and CDR2 as SYGVKD. The CDR3 region has the DNA TGTGCCATCGGACAGGGGGCAACTAATGAAAAACTGTTTTTT. Protein: CAIGQGATNEKLFF.

The J gene is TRBJ1-4, the V gene TRBV4-3; tentative D call: TRBD1 (5 bases). The CDR3 contains 15 residues. Germline V CDR1 and CDR2: LGHNA, YSLEER. The germline V and J ends were trimmed by 0 bases and 13 bases, with 18 bases remaining between them. The CDR3 region has the DNA TGCGCCAGCAGCCAAGATGGGCAGGGTTGGAAAGGACTGTTTTTT. It encodes CASSQDGQGWKGLFF.

The table lists this clone with a few counts. V gene TRBV21-1 combines with J gene TRBJ1-1. TRBV21-1 constitutes a pseudogene. The CDR3 sequence is 14 residues long. The DNA of the CDR3 is TGTGCCAGCACCCCGGGGGTTCGGTACACTGAAGCTTTCTTT. This sequence encodes CASTPGVRYTEAFF.

This clone was counted a single time. This chain connects TRBV29-1 to TRBJ1-2; 8 bases line up with TRBD1. The germline V gene encodes CDR1 SQVTM and CDR2 ANQGSEA. The V and J ends lost 6 bases and 2 bases, in that order; junction bases with no gene match: 2. This CDR3 has 12 residues. The CDR3 DNA is TGCAGCGTCTCAGGGGGCAACTATGGCTACACCTTC. Protein product: CSVSGGNYGYTF.

The V call is TRBV19, the J call TRBJ2-7; tentatively, D is TRBD1 (6 bases). The V gene lost 7 bases and the J gene lost 5 bases, with 12 bases spanning the gap. The CDR3 extends over 12 amino acids. Germline V gives CDR1 LNHDA, CDR2 SQIVND (reference sequence). CDR3 amino acids: CASNIYRDEQYF. CDR3 sequence (DNA): TGTGCCAGTAACATCTACAGGGACGAGCAGTACTTC.

This clone was detected once. The V call is TRBV5-1, the J call TRBJ1-1; D is ambiguous. The germline V gene has CDR1 SGHRS and CDR2 YFSETQ. CDR3 length: 14 amino acids. The V end lost 0 bases, the J end lost 0 bases, and 6 bases lay between the germline ends. CDR3: CASSLVPMNTEAFF. DNA for the CDR3: TGCGCCAGCAGCTTGGTCCCCATGAACACTGAAGCTTTCTTT. The entire variable domain, with the rest obtained from reference TRBV5-1 and TRBJ1-1, is as follows: KAGVTQTPRYLIKTRGQQVTLSCSPISGHRSVSWYQQTPGQGLQFLFEYFSETQRNKGNFPGRFSGRQFSNSRSEMNVSTLELGDSALYLCASSLVPMNTEAFFGQGTRLTVV.

This chain links TRBV5-6 with TRBJ2-1, with D maybe TRBD2 (6 bases). This CDR3 has 15 residues. V lost 0 bases and J 3 bases, leaving 10 bases between the germline ends. Germline V gene lookup returns CDR1 SGHDT and CDR2 YYEEEE. CDR3 region: CASSLVGGDYNEQFF. In DNA form, the CDR3 reads TGTGCCAGCAGCTTGGTTGGCGGGGACTACAATGAGCAGTTCTTC.

As concerns this clone: Other DNA sequences within the sample encode an identical CDR3. Here the CDR3 reads CASSIQGPYGYTF. For the CDR3, the DNA is TGTGCCAGTAGTATTCAGGGTCCCTATGGCTACACCTTC. The rearrangement uses TRBV19 and TRBJ1-2, with D possibly being TRBD1 (5 bases). There are 13 residues in the CDR3. Germline V CDR1 and CDR2: LNHDA, SQIVND (reference sequence). V shed 3 bases and J shed 4 bases, with 9 bases lying between them.

V usage is TRBV7-3 and J usage is TRBJ2-5, with TRBD2 identical over 8 bases. The J segment lost 0 bases and the V segment lost 8 bases, leaving 8 bases of the junction unmatched. CDR1 SGHTA and CDR2 FQGTGA come from the germline V gene. This CDR3 contains 15 residues. The CDR3 sequence: CASGTGGGYQETQYF. The CDR3 nucleotides are TGTGCCAGCGGGACCGGGGGGGGCTACCAAGAGACCCAGTACTTC. The entire variable domain, with the rest obtained from reference TRBV7-3 and TRBJ2-5, is as follows: GAGVSQTPSNKVTEKGKYVELRCDPISGHTALYWYRQSLGQGPEFLIYFQGTGAADDSGLPNDRFFAVRPEGSVSTLKIQRTERGDSAVYLCASGTGGGYQETQYFGPGTRLLVL.

The V and J genes are TRBV6-1 and TRBJ2-7, with D perhaps TRBD2 (5 bases). Germline V lookup: CDR1 MNHNS, CDR2 SASEGT. The CDR3 is made up of 10 amino acids. Trimming took off 6 bases at V and 5 bases at J, with 5 bases between the two ends. The CDR3 reads CASRRDEQYF. The CDR3, as DNA: TGTGCCAGCAGGAGGGACGAGCAGTACTTC.

V usage is TRBV2 and J usage is TRBJ2-7; D remains unclear. Germline CDR1 reads SNHLY; CDR2 reads FYNNEI. The length of the CDR3 is 15 residues. With 4 bases removed from V and 0 bases from J, the gap between germline ends came to 13 bases. DNA for the CDR3: TGTGCCAGCAGTGTGGAGTCCACAATCTCCTACGAGCAGTACTTC. Protein sequence: CASSVESTISYEQYF.

This chain uses TRBV7-3 with TRBJ2-1; D perhaps matches TRBD2 (7 bases). This CDR3 comprises 16 residues. V lost 3 bases to trimming and J lost 6 bases, with 18 bases between them. The germline gives CDR1 SGHTA, CDR2 FQGTGA. CDR3 in DNA: TGTGCCAGCAGCTTGGGCGGGGGCCCCTCTTCCAATGAGCAGTTCTTC. Translation: CASSLGGGPSSNEQFF.

The rearrangement joins TRBV11-2 to TRBJ1-5, with 8 bases that match TRBD1. The trim removed 5 bases at V and 4 bases at J, leaving 4 bases unmatched. Germline V lookup: CDR1 SGHAT, CDR2 FQNNGV. The CDR3 covers 14 residues. This chain's CDR3 is CASSLRQGNQPQHF. Here the CDR3 DNA reads TGTGCCAGCAGCCTAAGACAGGGGAATCAGCCCCAGCATTTT.